Below, 11 T cell receptor beta chains from the same sample are listed, as sequenced in a study of T cells after yellow fever vaccination. One entry per CDR3 protein results from TCRdb running MiXCR on the 5' RACE reads. The table records more than 300,000 distinct CDR3 sequences, 3.5% to 4.5% of them present only once. The sample here was PBMCs, taken 15 days after the yellow fever booster vaccination. These TCRs come from a man between 18 and 29 years old who received the YFV17D yellow fever vaccine.

This clonotype was picked up many times. V is TRBV24-1 and J is TRBJ2-3; TRBD1 matches at 8 bases. This CDR3 comprises 15 residues. V was pared by 4 bases and J by 0 bases, with 2 bases of the junction left unmatched. CDR1 is KGHDR, CDR2 SFDVKD, per germline. CDR3 sequence reads: CATSDRDRSTDTQYF. The CDR3 DNA reads as TGTGCCACCAGTGACCGGGACAGGAGCACAGATACGCAGTATTTT.

This clonotype was seen many times. This chain links TRBV4-1 with TRBJ2-5, with a tentative D call TRBD1 (5 bases). Trimming stripped 0 bases from V and 1 base from J, with 12 bases between. The germline V gene encodes CDR1 MGHRA and CDR2 YSYEKL. The CDR3 totals 16 residues. This CDR3 is CASSQDIGAGQETQYF. For the CDR3, the DNA is TGCGCCAGCAGCCAAGATATTGGGGCAGGCCAAGAGACCCAGTACTTC.

In its sample, this clonotype was seen a few times. The chain couples TRBV4-3 to TRBJ1-2; 8 nucleotides agree with TRBD1. The CDR3 is 16 residues long. With 0 bases clipped from V and 4 bases from J, the junction kept 7 bases outside the gene matches. The germline V gene has CDR1 LGHNA and CDR2 YSLEER. The CDR3 DNA sequence: TGCGCCAGCAGCCAAGATCCCTCCAGGGGGCTCTATGGCTACACCTTC. Its translation is CASSQDPSRGLYGYTF.

This clonotype was seen a few times. V gene TRBV7-2 combines with J gene TRBJ2-3; 7 bases line up with TRBD1. Trimming removed 5 bases from V and 9 bases from J; junction bases left unmatched: 8. The CDR3 extends over 13 amino acids. The germline V gene encodes CDR1 SGHTA and CDR2 FQGNSA. DNA for the CDR3: TGTGCCAGCAGCGCTACAACAGGGGTGACGCAGTATTTT. Protein sequence: CASSATTGVTQYF.

This clonotype was seen ten or more times. This chain connects TRBV4-2 to TRBJ1-2, with D unresolved. V gave up 1 base and J gave up 5 bases, with 11 bases separating them. This CDR3 has 14 residues. Germline CDR1 and CDR2: LGHNA and YNFKEQ. The CDR3 DNA is TGTGCCAGCAGCCAAGTCGCGGAAGTTTATGGCTACACCTTC. Translation: CASSQVAEVYGYTF.

This clonotype was observed at least ten times. V gene TRBV7-3 combines with J gene TRBJ2-3; TRBD2 is a possible D gene (5 bases). CDR3 length equals 15 residues. The V end was cut by 1 base, the J end by 0 bases, with 8 bases between. Per germline, CDR1 SGHTA and CDR2 FQGTGA. As DNA, the CDR3 is TGTGCCAGCAGCTTAAATCGGGGAAGCACAGATACGCAGTATTTT. Its translation: CASSLNRGSTDTQYF.

In its sample, this clonotype was seen many times. V and J are TRBV7-8 and TRBJ1-4; D ambiguous. The germline V gene has CDR1 SGHVS and CDR2 FQNEAQ. This CDR3 contains 13 residues. The V end was cut by 6 bases, the J end by 6 bases, with 11 bases between. CDR3 bases: TGTGCCAGCAGGCTCCGGGAGCATGAAAAACTGTTTTTT. The encoded protein is CASRLREHEKLFF.

This clonotype showed up just a few times. The gene calls are TRBV4-2 and TRBJ2-3; 9 bases map to TRBD2. With 0 bases clipped from V and 6 bases from J, the junction kept 7 bases outside the gene matches. CDR1 is LGHNA, CDR2 YNFKEQ, per germline. This CDR3 is 16 amino acids long. CDR3 in amino acids: CASSQDAAGGLDTQYF. In DNA, the CDR3 is TGTGCCAGCAGCCAAGATGCGGCGGGGGGGCTCGATACGCAGTATTTT.

V is TRBV11-2 and J is TRBJ2-3; D possibly matches TRBD1 or TRBD2 (6 bases each). This CDR3 has 15 amino acids. Trimming shortened V by 4 bases and J by 4 bases, and 15 bases separated the two germline ends. Germline V gives CDR1 SGHAT, CDR2 FQNNGV. The CDR3 region has the DNA TGTGCCAGCAGCTGGGGGGCCCCCGGCGCAGATACGCAGTATTTT. It is translated as CASSWGAPGADTQYF.

This clonotype was counted at least ten times. This sequence joins TRBV6-6 and TRBJ2-1; 7 bases match TRBD2. Germline loops: CDR1 MNHNY, CDR2 SVGAGI (reference sequence). V was clipped by 6 bases and J by 0 bases; unmatched bases: 5. The CDR3 covers 15 residues. CDR3 DNA sequence: TGTGCCAGCAGCCCCGGGGGGAACTCCTACAATGAGCAGTTCTTC. It encodes CASSPGGNSYNEQFF.

This clonotype was seen at least ten times. The rearrangement joins TRBV2 to TRBJ2-5; D tentatively fits TRBD1 or TRBD2 (5 bases each). V was trimmed by 7 bases and J by 7 bases, leaving 16 bases between them. This CDR3 is 13 amino acids long. CDR1 and CDR2 (germline): SNHLY, FYNNEI. The CDR3 reads CASIPRGEGTQYF. The CDR3 DNA is TGTGCCAGCATCCCGCGAGGGGAAGGGACCCAGTACTTC. Complete variable domain (other parts from reference TRBV2 and TRBJ2-5): EPEVTQTPSHQVTQMGQEVILRCVPISNHLYFYWYRQILGQKVEFLVSFYNNEISEKSEIFDDQFSVERPDGSNFTLKIRSTKLEDSAMYFCASIPRGEGTQYFGPGTRLLVL.